These T cell receptor beta chains were read from a single sample in a study of T cell responses to AZD1222 COVID-19 vaccine. Assay used: immunoSEQ multiplex PCR; TCRdb lists only in-frame clones, some missing. The sample includes 160,000 or so clones, 85% to 90% seen only once; the top ten take 1.5% to 2%. The sequencing used peripheral blood, collected on day 0 of AZD1222 vaccination. These TCRs come from an adult in good health. CDR3s include the opening cysteine and the closing phenylalanine or tryptophan. D genes are given only for firm matches. Size values are once, few and many counts, or a class for expanded clones, and some rows have none.

clone size,J gene,D gene,CDR3 length,V gene,CDR3 DNA,CDR3 protein
.,TRBJ2-1,.,15,TRBV5-4,TGTGCCAGCAGCTTGATGATTAGTCGGGTCAATGAGCAGTTCTTC,CASSLMISRVNEQFF
once,TRBJ1-4,.,16,TRBV6-2/TRBV6-3,TGTGCCAGCAGTTACAACGGGAAAGTCGAAGACGAAAAACTGTTTTTT,CASSYNGKVEDEKLFF
.,TRBJ2-5,.,14,TRBV29-1,TGCAGCGTTGAAGCGGGGGCCCAGATAGAGACCCAGTACTTC,CSVEAGAQIETQYF
.,TRBJ1-1,TRBD1,15,TRBV7-2,TGTGCCAGCAGCTTAGGCAACAGGGGTACAGCTGAAGCTTTCTTT,CASSLGNRGTAEAFF
.,TRBJ2-5,.,15,TRBV29-1,TGCAGCGTTGAACTTATAGGGTTTGCCCAAGAGACCCAGTACTTC,CSVELIGFAQETQYF
.,TRBJ1-2,TRBD1,14,TRBV7-3,TGTGCCAGCAGCCCAGGGACAGGAGACTATGGCTACACCTTC,CASSPGTGDYGYTF
.,TRBJ2-3,TRBD2,19,TRBV5-1,TGCGCCAGCAGTCGTGGGACTAGCGGGGGGTTCGCTGGCACAGATACGCAGTATTTT,CASSRGTSGGFAGTDTQYF
.,TRBJ1-4,.,12,TRBV9,TGTGCCAGCAGCGCGGAAGGTGAAAAACTGTTTTTT,CASSAEGEKLFF
few,TRBJ1-4,.,13,TRBV7-2,TGTGCCAGCAGCTTAGAAGTGGAAACAAAACTGTTTTTT,CASSLEVETKLFF
.,TRBJ1-6,.,13,TRBV5-1,TGCGCCAGCAGGGTAGGGTATAATTCACCCCTCCACTTT,CASRVGYNSPLHF